The present entry profiles one T cell receptor (beta chain) with its context. The sample belongs to a study of a mutant IDH1 vaccine in newly diagnosed glioma. CDR3 length: 16 amino acids. The germline V gene has CDR1 SEHNR and CDR2 FQNEAQ (reference sequence). Trimming removed 7 bases from V and 5 bases from J; junction bases left unmatched: 14. Documented time point: baseline, week 1 (first vaccination visit). Treatment: pre-vaccination baseline after standard-of-care therapy. The protocol was immunoSEQ multiplex PCR, while the TCRdb copy is restricted to in-frame clones and leaves out a portion. The table lists about 63,000 clones, about 83% of them singletons.

The TCR originated in a woman aged 18-35 years with glioma. Some clones in this sample may be carry-over from other donors' samples. The gene calls are TRBV7-9 and TRBJ2-1; 7 bases line up with TRBD2. The input for sequencing was peripheral blood mononuclear cells (PBMCs), taken from a glioma patient treated with radiotherapy, temozolomide or both. CDR3 coding DNA: TGTGCCAGCACCGGGTGGGGCGGGAGTCTCCACAATGAGCAGTTCTTC. It yields the protein CASTGWGGSLHNEQFF.